This T cell receptor (beta chain) was recorded in a study of T-cell reconstitution after alpha-beta-depleted transplantation in children. Study results and caveats: Alpha-beta T cells present about two months after transplant were reported to originate from several hundred expanded graft clones. Some patients' high day-60 TCRbeta diversity was traced to surviving recipient T cells and thymic progenitors. Diversity and T-cell counts at one year after transplant derived mostly from new T cells.

Unique molecular identifiers were incorporated when the TCRbeta library was constructed. One entry per CDR3 protein, called by TCRdb with MiXCR from the PCR reads. The table has a few hundred thousand distinct CDR3 sequences, roughly 15% seen once. This clonotype was seen only a few times. The antigen is not known. Trimming stripped 1 base from V and 8 bases from J, with 11 bases between. The germline V gene encodes CDR1 DFQATT and CDR2 SNEGSKA (reference sequence). This CDR3 spans 13 amino acids. This material consisted of PBMCs, mostly from graft donor cells, taken 360 days after TCRalphabeta/CD19-depleted stem cell transplant. The chain is built from TRBV20-1 and TRBJ1-4; weak D call: TRBD1 (5 bases). This clonotype was obtained from a boy in the first two years of life who had a stem cell transplant for Wiskott-Aldrich syndrome, so the T cells may come from the graft donor. The CDR3 DNA reads as TGCAGTGCTAGAGCGGGACCTTACGAAAAACTGTTTTTT. Amino acids: CSARAGPYEKLFF.